This T cell receptor (beta chain) was identified during a study of cytotoxic CD8 clonotypes in ibrutinib-treated CLL. On this clone itself: Its antigen is undetermined.

With V trimmed by 4 bases and J by 0 bases, 4 bases remained unmatched. Germline values: CDR1 MDHEN, CDR2 SYDVKM. This CDR3 contains 16 residues. Study outcomes and limitations: Stable or contracted on treatment, public clonotypes were also uncommon.

TCRdb's table, derived via immunoSEQ multiplex PCR, lists solely in-frame clones and lacks some. This table has about 310,000 clones, roughly 80% appearing once. This sequence was found in a human donor with chronic lymphocytic leukemia. Sequencing was performed on PBMCs, taken before ibrutinib treatment. V gene TRBV28 combines with J gene TRBJ1-4; the match to TRBD1 covers 8 bases. CDR3: CASSSHRGTTNEKLFF. CDR3 in DNA: TGTGCCAGCAGTTCCCACAGGGGGACAACTAATGAAAAACTGTTTTTT.